A selection of T cell receptor beta chains follows, all from one sample in a study of cytomegalovirus exposure and HLA in healthy donors. TCRdb keeps only in-frame clones here, not all; method: immunoSEQ multiplex PCR. The sample has some 100,000 clones, 80% to 85% seen once. Sequences were obtained from PBMCs. The receptors were sampled from a woman aged 30 to 39 in good health and CMV-seronegative. CDR3s include the opening cysteine and the closing phenylalanine or tryptophan. The D gene is left open where the match is weak. Clone size is stated in some rows and not others, as once, few, many or a class when expanded.

d_call j_call clone_size v_call cdr3_aa cdr3_nt
- TRBJ2-7 few TRBV11-1 CASSLEGALLSSYEQYF TGTGCCAGCAGCTTAGAAGGGGCTCTTTTGAGCTCCTACGAGCAGTACTTC
TRBD1 TRBJ2-5 - TRBV29-1 CSVHAQGAPTQYF TGCAGCGTTCACGCTCAGGGGGCCCCGACCCAGTACTTC
TRBD2 TRBJ2-5 - TRBV7-2 CASSPREEQETQYF TGTGCCAGCAGCCCGCGGGAGGAACAAGAGACCCAGTACTTC
TRBD1 TRBJ2-5 - TRBV7-3 CASSFTGGETQYF TGTGCCAGCAGCTTTACAGGGGGAGAGACCCAGTACTTC
TRBD1 TRBJ2-7 - TRBV11-2 CASSLERGTVEQYF TGTGCCAGCAGCTTAGAGAGAGGGACAGTCGAGCAGTACTTC
TRBD1 TRBJ1-4 - TRBV28 CASSSDRGAGEKLFF TGTGCCAGCAGTTCAGACAGGGGCGCAGGAGAAAAACTGTTTTTT
TRBD2 TRBJ2-1 - TRBV7-8 CASSRTGLAAYNEQFF TGTGCCAGCAGCCGAACGGGACTAGCGGCGTACAATGAGCAGTTCTTC
- TRBJ2-1 - TRBV21-1 CASSKGASSYNEQFF TGTGCCAGCAGCAAAGGAGCTAGCTCCTACAATGAGCAGTTCTTC
- TRBJ2-1 - TRBV28 CASLAPGLIYNEQFF TGTGCCAGCCTAGCCCCGGGACTGATCTACAATGAGCAGTTCTTC
TRBD1 TRBJ2-1 - TRBV14 CASSSPGQQYNEQFF TGTGCCAGCAGCTCCCCGGGACAGCAATACAATGAGCAGTTCTTC
TRBD2 TRBJ2-5 once TRBV11-3 CASTPLEGTSEETQYF TGTGCCAGCACCCCATTGGAGGGGACTAGCGAAGAGACCCAGTACTTC
TRBD1 TRBJ1-3 few TRBV15 CATSRDYGTGSGNTIYF TGTGCCACCAGCAGAGATTATGGGACAGGGTCGGGGAACACCATATATTTT
TRBD2 TRBJ2-5 - TRBV7-6 CASSLAPGLAGEETQYF TGTGCCAGCAGCTTAGCACCGGGACTAGCGGGAGAAGAGACCCAGTACTTC
- TRBJ2-7 - TRBV7-2 CASSWGMGADSSYEQYF TGTGCCAGCAGCTGGGGGATGGGGGCGGATAGCTCCTACGAGCAGTACTTC
TRBD2 TRBJ2-1 - TRBV5-4 CASSLGGSGRAVGSNEQFF TGTGCCAGCAGCTTGGGAGGAAGCGGGAGGGCCGTCGGTTCGAATGAGCAGTTCTTC
- TRBJ1-1 - TRBV5-1 CASSKKPGTSEAFF TGCGCCAGCAGCAAGAAACCCGGGACAAGTGAAGCTTTCTTT
- TRBJ2-7 - TRBV19 CASSSGERDEQYF TGTGCCAGTAGTTCGGGGGAGAGGGACGAGCAGTACTTC
- TRBJ2-7 - TRBV10-3 CAISPSGPGLAGEQYF TGTGCCATCAGTCCCTCGGGTCCGGGACTTGCGGGGGAGCAGTACTTC
- TRBJ1-2 - TRBV28 CASSRQTSNYGYTF TGTGCCAGCAGTAGACAGACAAGCAACTATGGCTACACCTTC
- TRBJ2-7 - TRBV4-3 CASSQGPEPSYEQYF TGCGCCAGCAGCCAAGGGCCGGAGCCTAGCTACGAGCAGTACTTC
- TRBJ1-5 - TRBV6-1 CASTGFQQPQHF TGTGCCAGCACAGGGTTCCAGCAGCCCCAGCATTTT
TRBD1 TRBJ2-1 - TRBV5-1 CASSLGRGQGLTPNEQFF TGCGCCAGCAGCTTGGGGCGGGGACAGGGCCTTACGCCCAATGAGCAGTTCTTC
TRBD2 TRBJ2-1 - TRBV5-6 CASSNWGLAGEYNEQFF TGTGCCAGCAGCAACTGGGGGCTAGCGGGAGAGTACAATGAGCAGTTCTTC
- TRBJ1-1 few TRBV7-9 CASSFGNTEAFF TGTGCCAGCAGCTTCGGGAACACTGAAGCTTTCTTT
TRBD1 TRBJ1-2 - TRBV29-1 CSAIQGEDYGYTF TGCAGCGCAATACAGGGGGAAGACTATGGCTACACCTTC
TRBD1 TRBJ2-7 once TRBV6-4 CASSESGTAYEQYF TGTGCCAGCAGTGAATCAGGGACAGCCTACGAGCAGTACTTC
- TRBJ2-2 - TRBV6-5 CASSYGGRNAGELFF TGTGCCAGCAGTTATGGGGGGAGAAATGCCGGGGAGCTGTTTTTT
TRBD1 TRBJ1-2 - TRBV5-1 CASSFQTGRNGYTF TGCGCCAGCAGTTTCCAGACAGGGAGGAATGGCTACACCTTC
- TRBJ2-1 - TRBV25-1 CASSVTGTGNEQFF TGTGCCAGCAGTGTAACCGGGACTGGCAATGAGCAGTTCTTC
- TRBJ1-2 few TRBV19 CASSRHPGRGDGYTF TGTGCCAGTAGTAGGCACCCAGGGCGAGGCGATGGCTACACCTTC
TRBD2 TRBJ2-1 few TRBV5-1 CASSLWTSGNEQFF TGCGCCAGCAGCTTATGGACTAGCGGCAATGAGCAGTTCTTC
TRBD1 TRBJ1-1 - TRBV30 CAWTLRDRDNTEAFF TGTGCCTGGACCCTGAGGGACAGGGACAACACTGAAGCTTTCTTT
TRBD1 TRBJ2-7 - TRBV19 CASSSNYDRGRSYEQYF TGTGCCAGTAGCTCCAACTATGACAGGGGCAGGTCCTACGAGCAGTACTTC
- TRBJ2-5 - TRBV18 CASSLLGREETQYF TGTGCCAGCTCCCTCTTGGGCCGAGAAGAGACCCAGTACTTC
TRBD1 TRBJ2-4 - TRBV27 CASSYRGIGYSGAKNIQYF TGTGCCAGCAGTTACAGGGGAATTGGGTACTCGGGAGCCAAAAACATTCAGTACTTC
TRBD2 TRBJ2-7 - TRBV4-1 CASSQVWTGGRPVYEQYF TGCGCCAGCAGCCAAGTGTGGACGGGCGGGAGGCCTGTCTACGAGCAGTACTTC
- TRBJ2-1 - TRBV6-1 CASREQGVGYNEQFF TGTGCCAGCAGAGAACAGGGTGTTGGCTACAATGAGCAGTTCTTC
- TRBJ2-3 - TRBV9 CASSGGRVGSSTDTQYF TGTGCCAGCAGCGGAGGGCGGGTCGGGTCTAGCACAGATACGCAGTATTTT
- TRBJ1-1 - TRBV18 CASSPLIDTEAFF TGTGCCAGCTCACCACTTATTGACACTGAAGCTTTCTTT
- TRBJ2-3 - TRBV11-1 CASSFRDFTDTQYF TGTGCCAGCAGCTTTCGGGACTTCACAGATACGCAGTATTTT
- TRBJ2-5 - TRBV11-2 CASSLDIWTEETQYF TGTGCCAGCAGCTTAGATATTTGGACAGAAGAGACCCAGTACTTC
- TRBJ1-6 - TRBV30 CAWTRDSYVNSPLHF TGTGCCTGGACCCGCGACAGTTACGTGAATTCACCCCTCCACTTT
TRBD1 TRBJ1-4 once TRBV30 CAWSIIGTAVNEKLFF TGTGCCTGGAGCATAATCGGGACAGCCGTCAATGAAAAACTGTTTTTT
- TRBJ1-2 - TRBV25-1 CASTGNYGYTF TGTGCCAGTACAGGAAACTATGGCTACACCTTC
- TRBJ1-2 - TRBV7-9 CASSLVSGVYYGYTF TGTGCCAGCAGCTTAGTATCAGGGGTCTATTATGGCTACACCTTC
- TRBJ2-1 - TRBV20-1 CSASPGVDRVF TGCAGTGCTAGTCCAGGGGTCGATCGGGTCTTC
- TRBJ2-7 - TRBV10-1 CASSGGSIHEQYF TGCGCCAGCAGTGGCGGGTCAATTCACGAGCAGTACTTC
- TRBJ2-7 - TRBV28 CASKKIYEQYF TGTGCCAGCAAGAAAATCTACGAGCAGTACTTC
- TRBJ1-5 - TRBV6-5 CASSSLQGHQPQHF TGTGCCAGCAGTTCGTTACAGGGTCATCAGCCCCAGCATTTT